The sequence of this T cell receptor beta chain was determined in a study of CD8 T cells in ankylosing spondylitis. The table lists this clonotype with many counts. TCRdb re-analysed the 5' RACE reads in MiXCR, keeping a single row per CDR3 protein. Among around 130,000 distinct CDR3 sequences, about 6.4% were seen once, and the ten largest hold more than 10%. This CDR3 spans 12 amino acids. Germline-derived CDR1 and CDR2 are KGHDR and SFDVKD. Trimming took 1 base from V and 9 from J, leaving 6 bases between them. What was sequenced was blood, either unsorted or a sorted T cell fraction (not recorded which). The clonotype comes from a male donor with ankylosing spondylitis or in good health (not recorded which). The chain recombines TRBV24-1 with TRBJ1-5; D is undetermined. The CDR3 nucleotides read TGTGCCACCAGTGATTTAGGCCGGCCCCAGCATTTT. Translated, it gives CATSDLGRPQHF.